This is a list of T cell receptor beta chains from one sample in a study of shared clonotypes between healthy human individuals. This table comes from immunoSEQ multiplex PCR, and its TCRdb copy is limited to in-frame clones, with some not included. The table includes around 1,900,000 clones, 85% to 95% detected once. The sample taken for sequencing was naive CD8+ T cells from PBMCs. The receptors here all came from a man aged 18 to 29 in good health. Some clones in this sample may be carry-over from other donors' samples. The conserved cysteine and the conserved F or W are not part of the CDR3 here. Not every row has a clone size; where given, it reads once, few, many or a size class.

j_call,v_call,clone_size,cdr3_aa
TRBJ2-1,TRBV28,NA,ASSSGQGFRDEQF
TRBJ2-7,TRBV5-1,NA,ASSTGGLYEQY
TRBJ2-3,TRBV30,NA,AWIAGRTDTQY
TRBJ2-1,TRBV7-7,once,ASSQDRYNEQF
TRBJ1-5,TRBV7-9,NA,ASSLEAQPQH
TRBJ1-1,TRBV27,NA,ASSLFPGVGVNTEAF
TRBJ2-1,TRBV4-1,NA,ASSQGIILAAGEQF
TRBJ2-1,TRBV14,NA,ASSQVFFPTNNEQF
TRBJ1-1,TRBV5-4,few,ASSWGTHTEAF
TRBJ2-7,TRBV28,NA,ASSFTKRTYEQY
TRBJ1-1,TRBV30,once,AWTLGGGYTEAF
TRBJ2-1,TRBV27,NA,ASSLGAWTSYNEQF
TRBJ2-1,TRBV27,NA,ASSSYGTSGSDEQF
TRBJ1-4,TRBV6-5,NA,ASSYSGENEKLF
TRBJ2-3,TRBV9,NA,ASSPGLAENTDTQY
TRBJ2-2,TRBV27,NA,ASSLGGRAHTGELF
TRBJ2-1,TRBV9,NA,ASSTTSGRAGEQF
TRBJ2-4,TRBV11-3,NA,TGRGLIRGLTKNIQY
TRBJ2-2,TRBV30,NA,AWMRPGELF
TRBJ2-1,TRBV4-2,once,ASSPITSAEQF
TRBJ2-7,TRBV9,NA,ASSVGGLAYEQY
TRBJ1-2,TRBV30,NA,AWLQGTYGYT
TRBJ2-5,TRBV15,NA,ATRGSAQETQY
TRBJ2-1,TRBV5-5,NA,ASSLAIGLPSYNEQF
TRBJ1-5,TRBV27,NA,ASSLSRGAGGQPQH
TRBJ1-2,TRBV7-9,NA,ASGQGPTAGYT
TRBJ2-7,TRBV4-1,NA,ASSPYFSGGSYEQY
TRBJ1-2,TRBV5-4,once,ASKVGSDYGYT